This T cell receptor beta chain was identified during a study of blood T cells in healthy people across ages (dated by TCRdb to the mid-2010s). Concerning the study at large: In model experiments, template switching captured about one uniquely barcoded TCR beta cDNA molecule for every two T cells. To avoid experimental bias, donors of different ages were randomly spread across the sequencing lanes. For two donors (one aged 18 to 29 and one aged 80 or older), the study analyzed two additional independent replicas of 1 million unique cDNA reads from the same blood draw. Donors were grouped into four age groups: young (average roughly 15 years), middle-aged (under 40), aged (about 60) and long-lived (around 80). Age-related changes in TCR beta repertoire diversity were measured in the study by deep sequencing normalized with unique cDNA molecular identifiers. What the research found in general, with its limitations: Since profiling was done on bulk unsorted PBMCs, naive and antigen-experienced compartments could not be conclusively compared. The CMV infection status of donors was not known, potentially confounding age-related changes in expanded clonotypes. Compared with the aged group, more naive CD4+ T cells, fewer expanded clones and increased TCR diversity were shown by the long-lived group, suggesting age selection. As age increased, observed TCR beta diversity per million T cells dropped in a roughly linear way, and a significant reduction was already evident by age about 40. The percentage of naive T cells measured by flow cytometry correlated strongly with observed TCR beta diversity. Estimates of total diversity based on one million sequenced T cells were considered lower bounds and underestimates.

Worth noting for this clonotype: This clone's antigen is unknown. One base away there is no much larger clone; base qualities are not given.

The donors were 40 or so Caucasian individuals from Russia, aged 6 to 90 years, who were systemically healthy. Each donor gave approximately 9.3 milliliters of peripheral blood, collected into EDTA-treated Vacutainer tubes. PBMCs were isolated by Ficoll-Paque density-gradient centrifugation, with at least 6 million obtained per sample. Trizol reagent was used to extract total RNA from the PBMCs, yielding at least 5.5 micrograms per sample. For every donor, flow cytometry on a PBMC aliquot measured the percentage of naive CD45RAhigh/CD27high T cells. Receptor amplification or capture employed 5' RACE. The sequencer listed for this sample is Illumina HiSeq 2500. A second PCR of about 7 to 12 cycles was run with a J-beta primer mix and a sample-barcoded 5' primer. A unique molecular identifier was introduced onto each TCR beta cDNA molecule by a template-switch 5' adaptor carrying 12 random nucleotides. Each sample yielded at least 2.5 million CDR3-containing paired-end reads. All of the RNA was converted into first-strand cDNA using the Mint cDNA synthesis kit, with a TRBC-specific oligonucleotide serving as the primer. Following uracil-DNA glycosylase treatment, a first 18-cycle PCR with universal primers M1SS and BC2_uni_R was performed on all cDNA. The authors' pipeline ran thus. Each sample was normalized by randomly selecting 1 million high-quality reads, each carrying a distinct molecular identifier. Reads with shared molecular identifiers were discarded instead of being binned into consensus sequences. CDR3 identification, clonotype clustering and error correction used MiTCR with a Q25 quality threshold and the strictest error-elimination algorithm. A nonparametric unseen species model with Euler transformation was used to estimate a lower bound on total TCR beta diversity. TCRdb reworked the public reads: Q25 trimming with fastp, MiXCR clone assembly, productive beta chains retained. Entries are consolidated by CDR3 protein sequence, retaining the most common genes and DNA. The V and J calls were determined by TCRdb, not by the authors. In this sample the table shows about 1.5 million distinct CDR3 sequences, roughly 43% of which occur a single time. The top ten hold about 4.1% of the sample.

The sequence was collected from a woman aged 18-30 years in good health. The sequenced material came from blood.

The CDR3 corresponds to CSARRDGTAPQHF. In nucleotide form, the sequence is TGCAGTGCTCGCCGGGACGGCACGGCGCCCCAGCATTTT. The chain is assembled from TRBV20-1 and TRBJ1-5; D gene: possibly TRBD1, on 5 matching bases. V and J are truncated by 5 bases and 9 bases respectively, leaving an intervening sequence of 17 bases. The CDR3 holds 13 amino acids from the cysteine to the phenylalanine. Solely the CDR3 DNA is kept, with 39 bases framed from the first base. CDR1 is given as DFQATT and CDR2 as SNEGSKA, both from the germline V gene (reference sequence).